Shown below are 17 T cell receptor beta chains from a single sample sequenced in a study of T cells of healthy individuals. MiXCR was run by TCRdb on the 5' RACE reads, yielding one entry per CDR3 protein. The sample shows around 100,000 distinct CDR3 sequences, 15% to 20% of them seen only once. The source is a human donor in good health.

The genes are TRBV23-1 and TRBJ1-2; 8 positions agree with TRBD1. TRBV23-1 qualifies as an ORF whose function is uncertain. This CDR3 is 15 amino acids long. The J segment lost 8 bases and the V segment lost 0 bases, leaving 8 bases of the junction unmatched. The DNA for the CDR3 is TGCGCCAGCAGTCAATCACCACAGGGGGACGGAGGCTACACCTTC. Translated, it gives CASSQSPQGDGGYTF.

This clonotype has more than one count but fewer than ten. V gene TRBV27 combines with J gene TRBJ2-1; D perhaps matches TRBD2 (6 bases). The length of the CDR3 is 12 residues. Germline V gene data show CDR1 as MNHEY and CDR2 as SMNVEV (reference sequence). The V and J ends lost 6 bases and 10 bases respectively, with 13 bases between them. CDR3: CASSLTRGEQFF. In DNA form, the CDR3 reads TGTGCCAGCAGCCTGACTAGGGGAGAGCAGTTCTTC.

On this clonotype itself: Being one base from a much bigger clone, this may be a read error. The chain couples TRBV20-1 to TRBJ2-3; tentatively, D is TRBD2 (6 bases). Germline CDR1 and CDR2: DFQATT and SNEGSKA (reference sequence). This CDR3 spans 12 amino acids. V was pared by 5 bases and J by 5 bases, with 11 bases between. CDR3 sequence reads: CSAVSGQDTQYF. CDR3 DNA: TGCAGTGCTGTTAGCGGCCAAGATACGCAGTATTTT.

This clonotype was seen only a few times. The chain couples TRBV29-1 to TRBJ1-5, with D uncertain. The germline V gene encodes CDR1 SQVTM and CDR2 ANQGSEA. There are 12 residues in the CDR3. V lost 4 bases to trimming and J lost 1 base, with 5 bases between them. The CDR3 reads CSVGNSNQPQHF. In DNA form, the CDR3 reads TGCAGCGTTGGAAACAGCAATCAGCCCCAGCATTTT.

This chain links TRBV28 with TRBJ1-2; D is undetermined. Germline lookup yields CDR1 MDHEN and CDR2 SYDVKM. V lost 3 bases and J lost 2, with 10 bases in between. The CDR3 length is 14 residues. The CDR3 DNA is TGTGCCAGCAGTTTTGAGGCGATAAACTATGGCTACACCTTC. Translation gives CASSFEAINYGYTF.

This chain joins TRBV28 and TRBJ2-5, with 7 bases identical to TRBD1. The CDR3 totals 15 residues. Germline V gene lookup returns CDR1 MDHEN and CDR2 SYDVKM. J gave up 4 bases and V 4 bases, and 9 bases lay outside the gene matches. CDR3 coding DNA: TGTGCCAGCAGTTCGGGACAGTCGGCGGGAGAGACCCAGTACTTC. Residues: CASSSGQSAGETQYF.

The gene calls are TRBV27 and TRBJ2-2; 8 positions agree with TRBD1. V dropped 3 bases and J dropped 2; count of bases not matched to a gene: 8. CDR1 and CDR2 (germline): MNHEY, SMNVEV (reference sequence). This CDR3 is built from 17 residues. CDR3 coding DNA: TGTGCCAGCAGTTTTCTAGGGGGACAGGTTAACACCGGGGAGCTGTTTTTT. Encoded protein: CASSFLGGQVNTGELFF.

Only a few counts were recorded for this clonotype. The chain couples TRBV7-2 to TRBJ2-7; 7 positions match TRBD1. This CDR3 comprises 12 residues. After removal of 3 bases from V and 6 bases from J, the junction contained 2 bases not matched to a gene. Germline V CDR1 and CDR2: SGHTA, FQGNSA. The CDR3 reads CASSLWTGEQYF. As DNA, the CDR3 is TGTGCCAGCAGCTTGTGGACAGGCGAGCAGTACTTC. Together with reference TRBV7-2 and TRBJ2-7, the CDR3 gives the full variable domain: GAGVSQSPSNKVTEKGKDVELRCDPISGHTALYWYRQSLGQGLEFLIYFQGNSAPDKSGLPSDRFSAERTGGSVSTLTIQRTQQEDSAVYLCASSLWTGEQYFGPGTRLTVT.

V and J are TRBV3-1 and TRBJ1-1; 9 positions agree with TRBD1. CDR3 size: 11 residues. Germline V gives CDR1 LGHDT, CDR2 YNNKEL (reference sequence). Unmatched junction bases numbered 3, after V lost 4 bases and J lost 12 bases. This CDR3 is CASSRDRASFF. For the CDR3, the DNA is TGTGCCAGCAGCCGGGACAGGGCTTCTTTCTTT. The entire variable domain, with the rest obtained from reference TRBV3-1 and TRBJ1-1, is as follows: DTAVSQTPKYLVTQMGNDKSIKCEQNLGHDTMYWYKQDSKKFLKIMFSYNNKELIINETVPNRFSPKSPDKAHLNLHINSLELGDSAVYFCASSRDRASFFGQGTRLTVV.

This clonotype was counted between two and nine times. The rearrangement links TRBV19 to TRBJ1-2; D may be TRBD1 (6 bases). CDR1 is LNHDA, CDR2 SQIVND, per germline (reference sequence). This CDR3 has 14 amino acids. With 7 bases removed from V and 8 bases from J, the gap between germline ends came to 20 bases. The CDR3 loop is CASTNPSQGNGYTF. In DNA form, the CDR3 reads TGTGCCAGTACCAATCCGTCACAGGGAAACGGCTACACCTTC.

This clonotype has more than one count but fewer than ten. The chain has TRBV6-6 and TRBJ1-5; D uncertain. CDR1 MNHNY and CDR2 SVGAGI come from the germline V gene (reference sequence). The CDR3 has 16 amino acids. Trimming shortened V by 7 bases and J by 0 bases, and 16 bases separated the two germline ends. The CDR3 DNA sequence: TGTGCCAGCAATCCCACGGCGGAGTATAGCAATCAGCCCCAGCATTTT. Its translation: CASNPTAEYSNQPQHF.

This CDR3 is CASSFQNEQFF. CDR3 DNA sequence: TGTGCCAGCAGTTTTCAGAATGAGCAGTTCTTC. The chain employs TRBV12-3 or TRBV12-4 and TRBJ2-1; D gene ambiguous. V was pared by 3 bases and J by 7 bases, with 4 bases between. CDR3 length: 11 amino acids.

The V call is TRBV18, the J call TRBJ1-5; 7 positions agree with TRBD1. The germline V gene has CDR1 KGHSH and CDR2 LQKENI. The CDR3 consists of 13 residues. J gave up 7 bases and V 4 bases, and 4 bases lay outside the gene matches. The CDR3 here is CASSQTGDQPQHF. Here the CDR3 DNA reads TGTGCCAGCTCACAAACAGGGGACCAGCCCCAGCATTTT.

There are a few counts of this clonotype. The chain carries TRBV2 and TRBJ1-1; the match to TRBD1 covers 9 bases. V shed 5 bases and J 1 base; nucleotides not matched to a gene: 8. Looked up from germline, CDR1 is SNHLY and CDR2 is FYNNEI. This CDR3 region has 16 residues. CDR3 DNA: TGTGCCAGCAGTCTATACGGACAGGGGAAGAACACTGAAGCTTTCTTT. It encodes CASSLYGQGKNTEAFF. Together with reference TRBV2 and TRBJ1-1, the CDR3 gives the full variable domain: EPEVTQTPSHQVTQMGQEVILRCVPISNHLYFYWYRQILGQKVEFLVSFYNNEISEKSEIFDDQFSVERPDGSNFTLKIRSTKLEDSAMYFCASSLYGQGKNTEAFFGQGTRLTVV.

This clonotype showed up just a few times. J is TRBJ2-3 and V is TRBV27, with a possible D match to TRBD1 (6 bases). Germline V gene sequence: CDR1 MNHEY, CDR2 SMNVEV (reference sequence). V shed 2 bases and J shed 13 bases, with 10 bases lying between them. The CDR3 has 11 amino acids. The CDR3 reads CASSLNRVEYF. CDR3 in DNA: TGTGCCAGCAGTTTAAACAGGGTGGAGTATTTT.

This clonotype was detected only a few times. The gene calls are TRBV6-2 or TRBV6-3 and TRBJ2-3; D remains ambiguous. V was shortened by 6 bases and J by 5 bases, with 9 bases between the two germline ends. This CDR3 region has 12 residues. CDR1 is MNHEY and CDR2 is SVGEGT in the germline V gene. CDR3: CASRPLGDTQYF. As DNA, the CDR3 is TGTGCCAGCAGACCTCTAGGAGATACGCAGTATTTT.

This rearrangement joins TRBV7-2 to TRBJ2-1, with a weak D call TRBD2 (6 bases). CDR1 is SGHTA, CDR2 FQGNSA, per germline. V gave up 1 base and J gave up 0 bases, with 13 bases separating them. This CDR3 region has 17 residues. The CDR3, as DNA: TGTGCCAGCAGCTTAGTCGGGACTCCCAGCTCCTACAATGAGCAGTTCTTC. It translates to CASSLVGTPSSYNEQFF.